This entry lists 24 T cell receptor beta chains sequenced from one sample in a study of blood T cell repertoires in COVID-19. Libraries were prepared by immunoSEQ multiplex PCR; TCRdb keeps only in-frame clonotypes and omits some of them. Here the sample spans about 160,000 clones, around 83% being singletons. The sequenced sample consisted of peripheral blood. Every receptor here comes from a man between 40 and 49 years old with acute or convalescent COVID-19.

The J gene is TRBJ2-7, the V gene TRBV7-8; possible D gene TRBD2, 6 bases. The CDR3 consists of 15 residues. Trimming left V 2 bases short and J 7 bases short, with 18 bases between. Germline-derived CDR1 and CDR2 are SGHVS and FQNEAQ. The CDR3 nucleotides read TGTGCCAGCAGCTTATCTCCGCGGGACCACCTGGAGCAGTACTTC. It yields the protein CASSLSPRDHLEQYF.

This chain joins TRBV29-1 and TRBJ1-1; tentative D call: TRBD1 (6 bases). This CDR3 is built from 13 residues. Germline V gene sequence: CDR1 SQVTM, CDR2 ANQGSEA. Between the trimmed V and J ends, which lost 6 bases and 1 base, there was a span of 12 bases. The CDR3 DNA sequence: TGCAGCGTACAGCGGGACAAGAACACTGAAGCTTTCTTT. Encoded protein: CSVQRDKNTEAFF.

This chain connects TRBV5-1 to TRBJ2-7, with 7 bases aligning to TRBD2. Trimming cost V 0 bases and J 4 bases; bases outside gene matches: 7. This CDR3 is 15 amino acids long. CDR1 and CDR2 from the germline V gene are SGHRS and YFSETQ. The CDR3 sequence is CASSLEAGVWYEQYF. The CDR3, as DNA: TGCGCCAGCAGCTTGGAGGCGGGGGTTTGGTACGAGCAGTACTTC.

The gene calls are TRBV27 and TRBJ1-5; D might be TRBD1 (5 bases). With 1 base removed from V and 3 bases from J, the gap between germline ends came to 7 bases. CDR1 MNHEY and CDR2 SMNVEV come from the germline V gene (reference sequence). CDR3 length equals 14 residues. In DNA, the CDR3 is TGTGCCAGCAGTTTATTACAGGACAATCAGCCCCAGCATTTT. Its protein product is CASSLLQDNQPQHF.

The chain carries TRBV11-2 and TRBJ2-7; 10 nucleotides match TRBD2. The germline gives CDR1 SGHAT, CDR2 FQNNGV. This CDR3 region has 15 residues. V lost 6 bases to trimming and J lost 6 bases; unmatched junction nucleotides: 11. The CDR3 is CASSPPRSGGGEQYF. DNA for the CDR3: TGTGCCAGCAGTCCCCCGAGAAGCGGGGGGGGCGAGCAGTACTTC.

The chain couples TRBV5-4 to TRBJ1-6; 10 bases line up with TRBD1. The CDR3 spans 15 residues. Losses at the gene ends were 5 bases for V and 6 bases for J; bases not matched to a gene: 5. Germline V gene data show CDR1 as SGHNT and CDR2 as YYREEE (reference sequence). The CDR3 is CASRPRTGGNSPLHF. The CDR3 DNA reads TGTGCCAGCAGACCAAGGACAGGGGGTAATTCACCCCTCCACTTT.

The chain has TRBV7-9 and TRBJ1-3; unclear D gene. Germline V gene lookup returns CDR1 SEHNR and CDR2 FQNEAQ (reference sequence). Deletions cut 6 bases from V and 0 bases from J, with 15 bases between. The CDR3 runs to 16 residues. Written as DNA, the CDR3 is TGTGCCAGCAGTTCTCCCGGTCGACACTCTGGAAACACCATATATTTT. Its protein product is CASSSPGRHSGNTIYF.

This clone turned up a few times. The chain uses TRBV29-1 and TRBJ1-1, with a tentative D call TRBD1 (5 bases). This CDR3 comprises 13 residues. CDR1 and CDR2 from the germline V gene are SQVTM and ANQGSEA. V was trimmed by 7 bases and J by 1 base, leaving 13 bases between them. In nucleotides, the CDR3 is TGCAGCGGATCTGGGCAGGGGAACACTGAAGCTTTCTTT. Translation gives CSGSGQGNTEAFF.

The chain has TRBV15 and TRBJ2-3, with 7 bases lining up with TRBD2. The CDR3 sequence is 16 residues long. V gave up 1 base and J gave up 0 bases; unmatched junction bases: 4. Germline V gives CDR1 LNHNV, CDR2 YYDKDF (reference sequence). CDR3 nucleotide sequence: TGTGCCACCAGCAGAGGGCTAGCGGCTAGCACAGATACGCAGTATTTT. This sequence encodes CATSRGLAASTDTQYF.

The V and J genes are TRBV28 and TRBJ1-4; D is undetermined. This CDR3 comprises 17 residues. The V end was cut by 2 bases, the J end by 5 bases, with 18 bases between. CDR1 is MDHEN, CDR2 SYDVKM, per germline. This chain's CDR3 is CASSLNRDPRLNEKLFF. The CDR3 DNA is TGTGCCAGCAGTTTAAACCGGGATCCCCGGTTGAATGAAAAACTGTTTTTT.

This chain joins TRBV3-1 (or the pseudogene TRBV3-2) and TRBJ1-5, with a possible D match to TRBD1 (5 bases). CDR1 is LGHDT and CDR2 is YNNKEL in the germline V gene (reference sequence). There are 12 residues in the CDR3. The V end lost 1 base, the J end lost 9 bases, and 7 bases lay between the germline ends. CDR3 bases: TGTGCCAGCAGCCAAGGCGGGGGGCCCCAGCATTTT. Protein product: CASSQGGGPQHF.

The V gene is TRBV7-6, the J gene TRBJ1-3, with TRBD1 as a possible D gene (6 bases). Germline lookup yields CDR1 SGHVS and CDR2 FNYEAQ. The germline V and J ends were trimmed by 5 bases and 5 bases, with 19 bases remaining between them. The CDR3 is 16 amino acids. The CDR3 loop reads CASSPIGGEARNTIYF. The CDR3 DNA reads TGTGCCAGCAGCCCAATAGGGGGGGAAGCGAGAAACACCATATATTTT.

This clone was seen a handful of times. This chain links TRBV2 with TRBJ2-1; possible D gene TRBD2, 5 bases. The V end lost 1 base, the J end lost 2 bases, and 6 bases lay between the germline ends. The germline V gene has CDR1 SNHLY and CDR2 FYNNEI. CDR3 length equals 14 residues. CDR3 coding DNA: TGTGCCAGCAGTGAAGAACTAGCCTACAATGAGCAGTTCTTC. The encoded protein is CASSEELAYNEQFF.

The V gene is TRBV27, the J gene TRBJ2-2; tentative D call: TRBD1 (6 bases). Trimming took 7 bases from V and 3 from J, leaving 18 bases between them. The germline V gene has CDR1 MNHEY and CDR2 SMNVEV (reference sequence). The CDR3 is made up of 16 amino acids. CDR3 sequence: CASISTDRFYTGELFF. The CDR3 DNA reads TGTGCCAGCATCTCAACAGACAGGTTCTACACCGGGGAGCTGTTTTTT.

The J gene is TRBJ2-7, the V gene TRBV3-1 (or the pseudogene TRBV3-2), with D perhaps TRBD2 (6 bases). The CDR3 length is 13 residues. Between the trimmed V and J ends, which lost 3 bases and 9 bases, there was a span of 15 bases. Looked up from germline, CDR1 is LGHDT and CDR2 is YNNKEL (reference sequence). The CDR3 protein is CASSQRGPLGQYF. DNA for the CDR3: TGTGCCAGCAGCCAGCGGGGCCCCCTAGGGCAGTACTTC.

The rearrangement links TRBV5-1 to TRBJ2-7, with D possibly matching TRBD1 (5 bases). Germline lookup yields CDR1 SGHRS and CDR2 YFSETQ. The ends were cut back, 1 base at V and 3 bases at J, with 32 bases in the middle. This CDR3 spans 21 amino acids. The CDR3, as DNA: TGCGCCAGCAGCTTGTACACCCAGGGTTTCCTGTCGTCCACTGGGGACTACGAGCAGTACTTC. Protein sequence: CASSLYTQGFLSSTGDYEQYF.

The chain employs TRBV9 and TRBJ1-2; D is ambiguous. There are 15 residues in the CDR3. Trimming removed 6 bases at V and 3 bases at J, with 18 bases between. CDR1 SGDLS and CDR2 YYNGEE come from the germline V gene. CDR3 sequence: CASTSVASSDYGYTF. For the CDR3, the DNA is TGTGCCAGCACCAGCGTAGCTTCCAGTGACTATGGCTACACCTTC.

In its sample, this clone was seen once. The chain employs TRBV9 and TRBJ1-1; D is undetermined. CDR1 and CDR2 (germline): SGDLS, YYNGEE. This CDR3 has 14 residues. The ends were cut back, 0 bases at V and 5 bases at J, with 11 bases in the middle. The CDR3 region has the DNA TGTGCCAGCAGCGTAGCTGTGAGAGGGACTGAAGCTTTCTTT. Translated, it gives CASSVAVRGTEAFF. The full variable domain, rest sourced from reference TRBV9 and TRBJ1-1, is DSGVTQTPKHLITATGQRVTLRCSPRSGDLSVYWYQQSLDQGLQFLIQYYNGEERAKGNILERFSAQQFPDLHSELNLSSLELGDSALYFCASSVAVRGTEAFFGQGTRLTVV.

CDR3 sequence reads: CASSSGQGNSPLHF. CDR3 coding DNA: TGCGCCAGCAGCTCGGGACAGGGAAATTCACCCCTCCACTTT. The chain has TRBV5-1 and TRBJ1-6; 9 nucleotides align to TRBD1. The germline V gene encodes CDR1 SGHRS and CDR2 YFSETQ. V lost 3 bases to trimming and J lost 7 bases; unmatched junction nucleotides: 2. This CDR3 region has 14 residues.

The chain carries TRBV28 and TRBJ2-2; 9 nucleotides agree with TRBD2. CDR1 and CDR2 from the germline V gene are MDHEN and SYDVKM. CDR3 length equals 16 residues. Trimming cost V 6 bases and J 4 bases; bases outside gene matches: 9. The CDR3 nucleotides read TGTGCCAGCAGCAGCGCTAGCGGGGAAGGCACCGGGGAGCTGTTTTTT. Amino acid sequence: CASSSASGEGTGELFF.

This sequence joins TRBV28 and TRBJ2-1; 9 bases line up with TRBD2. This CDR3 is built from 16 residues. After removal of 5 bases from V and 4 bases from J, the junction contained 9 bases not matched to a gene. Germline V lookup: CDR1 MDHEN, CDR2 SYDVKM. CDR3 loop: CASSPQAGGIYNEQFF. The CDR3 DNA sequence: TGTGCCAGCAGTCCCCAGGCGGGAGGGATATACAATGAGCAGTTCTTC.

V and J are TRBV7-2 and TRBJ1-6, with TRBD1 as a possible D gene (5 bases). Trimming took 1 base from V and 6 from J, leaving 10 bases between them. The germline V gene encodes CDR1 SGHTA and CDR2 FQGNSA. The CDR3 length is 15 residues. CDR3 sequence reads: CASSLETGPNSPLHF. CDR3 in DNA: TGTGCCAGCAGCTTAGAAACAGGTCCTAATTCACCCCTCCACTTT.

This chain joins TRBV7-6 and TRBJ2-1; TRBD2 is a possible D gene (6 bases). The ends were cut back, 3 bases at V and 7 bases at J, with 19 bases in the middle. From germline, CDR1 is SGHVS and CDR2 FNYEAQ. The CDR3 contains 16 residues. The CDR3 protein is CASSFGPGMGGNEQFF. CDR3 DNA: TGTGCCAGCAGCTTTGGACCGGGCATGGGGGGTAATGAGCAGTTCTTC.

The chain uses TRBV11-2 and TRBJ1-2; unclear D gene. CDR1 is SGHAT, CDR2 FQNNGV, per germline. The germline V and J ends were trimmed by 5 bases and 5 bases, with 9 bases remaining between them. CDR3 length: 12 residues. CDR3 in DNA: TGTGCCAGCAGCCAGGACTTATATGGCTACACCTTC. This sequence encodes CASSQDLYGYTF.